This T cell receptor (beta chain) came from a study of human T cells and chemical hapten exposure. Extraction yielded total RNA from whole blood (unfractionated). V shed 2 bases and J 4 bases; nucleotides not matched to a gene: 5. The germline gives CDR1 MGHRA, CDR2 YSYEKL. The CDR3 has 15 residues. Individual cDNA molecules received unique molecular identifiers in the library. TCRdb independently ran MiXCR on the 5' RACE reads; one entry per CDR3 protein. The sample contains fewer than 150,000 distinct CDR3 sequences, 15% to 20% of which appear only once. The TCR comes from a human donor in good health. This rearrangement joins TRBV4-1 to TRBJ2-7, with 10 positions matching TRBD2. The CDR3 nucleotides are TGCGCCAGCAGCCAAATACTAGCGGGACCGTACGAGCAGTACTTC. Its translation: CASSQILAGPYEQYF.